The source of this T cell receptor beta chain is a study of CD8 T cells in Susac syndrome. Study outcomes and limitations: The study acknowledged a relatively small number of individuals in its TCR sequencing and HLA analysis.

Concerning this clonotype itself: Its matching antigen is unknown.

FACS enriched CD8+ TEMRA cells, while bulk CD8+ and CD4+ were negatively isolated. Random-hexamer reverse transcription was applied to roughly 0.5 to 1 ug RNA. TCRdb re-called the immunoSEQ multiplex PCR reads through MiXCR, storing one row per CDR3 protein. The sample has about 110,000 distinct CDR3 sequences, 95% to 98% seen once. Sequencing was carried out using CD4+ T cells from PBMCs. The source of this sequence is a human donor in good health.

The CDR3 spells CASSPNTGETQYF. CDR3 coding DNA: TGTGCCAGCTCACCAAACACGGGAGAGACCCAGTACTTC. The chain links TRBV18 to TRBJ2-5, with no clear D. Trimming took 2 bases from V and 4 from J, leaving 8 bases between them. The CDR3 sequence is 13 residues long. The germline V gene encodes CDR1 KGHSH and CDR2 LQKENI.